This T cell receptor beta chain was identified in a study of T cell repertoires in cytomegalovirus infection. TCRdb reanalysed the reads using MiXCR and keeps one entry per CDR3 protein. In the table there are over 300,000 distinct CDR3 sequences, roughly 15% of which are singletons. The CDR3 is made up of 19 amino acids. The V end lost 3 bases, the J end lost 6 bases, and 27 bases lay between the germline ends. This clonotype was found a few times. This chain links TRBV12-3 or TRBV12-4 with TRBJ1-5; D unresolved. The sequence came from a human donor in good health (CMV status not recorded). Some clones in this sample may be carry-over from other donors' samples. Source material: PBMCs. The CDR3 is CASSFGLGIFRGPFQPQHF. For the CDR3, the DNA is TGTGCCAGCAGTTTTGGGTTAGGGATTTTCCGTGGGCCCTTTCAGCCCCAGCATTTT.